The 14 T cell receptor beta chains below all came from one sample that was sequenced in a study of blood T cell repertoires in COVID-19. Measured with immunoSEQ multiplex PCR; TCRdb has only the in-frame clones, and not every one. Here the sample spans 250,000 to 300,000 clones, around 85% being singletons. The specimen was peripheral blood. The receptor set was obtained from a woman between 25 and 40 years old with COVID-19, enrolled during active disease.

The chain employs TRBV6-6 and TRBJ1-2; 10 nucleotides line up with TRBD1. CDR3 length: 14 residues. CDR1 and CDR2 from the germline V gene are MNHNY and SVGAGI (reference sequence). V was clipped by 6 bases and J by 4 bases; unmatched bases: 5. CDR3 bases: TGTGCCAGCAGGACGGGACAGGGGAGCTATGGCTACACCTTC. This translates into CASRTGQGSYGYTF.

The chain carries TRBV5-1 and TRBJ2-7; a possible D gene is TRBD1 (6 bases). V was shortened by 4 bases and J by 4 bases, with 24 bases between the two germline ends. The germline CDR1 and CDR2 sequences are SGHRS and YFSETQ. CDR3 length: 17 amino acids. CDR3 amino acids: CASSPRAANRVGYEQYF. CDR3 DNA: TGCGCCAGCAGCCCCCGGGCCGCCAACAGGGTTGGTTACGAGCAGTACTTC.

This clone showed up just a few times. The chain joins TRBV27 to TRBJ2-2; 10 nucleotides line up with TRBD2. In germline, CDR1 is MNHEY, CDR2 SMNVEV (reference sequence). The trim removed 4 bases at V and 4 bases at J, leaving 0 bases unmatched. The CDR3 extends over 14 amino acids. The CDR3: CASSWTSGTGELFF. For the CDR3, the DNA is TGTGCCAGCAGTTGGACTAGCGGCACCGGGGAGCTGTTTTTT.

This chain connects TRBV6-5 to TRBJ1-2, with TRBD1 as a possible D gene (5 bases). The CDR3 has 15 amino acids. The germline V and J ends were trimmed by 6 bases and 1 base, with 15 bases remaining between them. Germline V gene sequence: CDR1 MNHEY, CDR2 SVGAGI. In DNA form, the CDR3 reads TGTGCCAGCAGGGACCCGGGACTCCTTAACTATGGCTACACCTTC. Residues: CASRDPGLLNYGYTF.

This clone showed up many times. V is TRBV9 and J is TRBJ1-1; D not resolved. The ends were cut back, 1 base at V and 0 bases at J, with 4 bases in the middle. The germline CDR1 and CDR2 sequences are SGDLS and YYNGEE. The CDR3 consists of 13 residues. In nucleotides, the CDR3 is TGTGCCAGCAGCGTATCGGTGAACACTGAAGCTTTCTTT. Its translation: CASSVSVNTEAFF.

The genes are TRBV18 and TRBJ2-7; D not certain. Trimming took 3 bases from V and 4 from J, leaving 10 bases between them. Germline CDR1 and CDR2: KGHSH and LQKENI. This CDR3 is built from 13 residues. The CDR3 nucleotides are TGTGCCAGCTCACCGTCTCGCGAGTACGAGCAGTACTTC. The encoded protein is CASSPSREYEQYF. Full variable domain (remainder filled in from reference TRBV18 and TRBJ2-7): NAGVMQNPRHLVRRRGQEARLRCSPMKGHSHVYWYRQLPEEGLKFMVYLQKENIIDESGMPKERFSAEFPKEGPSILRIQQVVRGDSAAYFCASSPSREYEQYFGPGTRLTVT.

The chain has TRBV5-6 and TRBJ1-6; TRBD1 matches 8 bases. Germline-derived CDR1 and CDR2 are SGHDT and YYEEEE. V shed 4 bases, J shed 11 bases, and the junction held 5 bases outside the gene matches. This CDR3 spans 13 amino acids. CDR3 nucleotides: TGTGCCAGCAGCGTGACAGGGGTGGCACCCCTCCACTTT. Protein sequence: CASSVTGVAPLHF.

The chain joins TRBV19 to TRBJ1-4; D is undetermined. V was trimmed by 9 bases and J by 2 bases, leaving 13 bases between them. CDR1 is LNHDA and CDR2 is SQIVND in the germline V gene (reference sequence). The length of the CDR3 is 14 residues. CDR3 nucleotide sequence: TGTGCCAGCAACGCAGGATATACTAATGAAAAACTGTTTTTT. Translating gives CASNAGYTNEKLFF.

This clone was counted a single time. The chain joins TRBV10-2 to TRBJ2-3, with TRBD2 identical over 12 bases. CDR1 and CDR2 (germline): WSHSY, SAAADI. The J segment lost 6 bases and the V segment lost 3 bases, leaving 7 bases of the junction unmatched. This CDR3 contains 16 residues. Here the CDR3 reads CASSDLAGGPLDTQYF. The CDR3 DNA reads TGCGCCAGCAGTGACCTAGCGGGGGGGCCCCTCGATACGCAGTATTTT.

V and J are TRBV11-2 and TRBJ2-2; D possibly corresponds to TRBD1 (8 bases). The CDR3 is 15 residues long. Germline V lookup: CDR1 SGHAT, CDR2 FQNNGV. Trimming took off 6 bases at V and 6 bases at J, with 17 bases between the two ends. The CDR3 sequence: CASRHRGGKAGELFF. CDR3 in DNA: TGTGCCAGCAGGCACAGGGGGGGTAAGGCCGGGGAGCTGTTTTTT.

The rearrangement links TRBV5-1 to TRBJ1-1; maybe TRBD1 (6 bases). The germline gives CDR1 SGHRS, CDR2 YFSETQ. CDR3 length: 15 amino acids. Trimming cost V 0 bases and J 4 bases, with 13 bases left between them. The CDR3 here is CASSLVQGSVTEAFF. For the CDR3, the DNA is TGCGCCAGCAGCTTGGTACAGGGATCGGTCACTGAAGCTTTCTTT. Full variable domain (remainder filled in from reference TRBV5-1 and TRBJ1-1): KAGVTQTPRYLIKTRGQQVTLSCSPISGHRSVSWYQQTPGQGLQFLFEYFSETQRNKGNFPGRFSGRQFSNSRSEMNVSTLELGDSALYLCASSLVQGSVTEAFFGQGTRLTVV.

The gene calls are TRBV29-1 and TRBJ1-1; tentative D call: TRBD1 (5 bases). In germline, CDR1 is SQVTM, CDR2 ANQGSEA. The CDR3 runs to 13 residues. V gave up 4 bases and J gave up 3 bases, with 12 bases separating them. The CDR3 bases are TGCAGCGTTGTCAGGGTTGTAGACACTGAAGCTTTCTTT. The encoded protein is CSVVRVVDTEAFF.

The V and J genes are TRBV7-2 and TRBJ1-5; no reliable D call. V was cut by 1 base and J by 0 bases, with 10 bases left in between. Per germline, CDR1 SGHTA and CDR2 FQGNSA. The CDR3 loop spans 16 amino acids. This chain's CDR3 is CASSLVSHFSNQPQHF. CDR3 bases: TGTGCCAGCAGCTTAGTTTCCCACTTTAGCAATCAGCCCCAGCATTTT.

This sequence joins TRBV7-9 and TRBJ1-3, with TRBD1 matching over 8 bases. The CDR3 runs 17 residues. The J segment lost 1 base and the V segment lost 7 bases, leaving 12 bases of the junction unmatched. Germline loops: CDR1 SEHNR, CDR2 FQNEAQ (reference sequence). The CDR3 reads CASTPGTGLRSGNTIYF. The CDR3 DNA follows: TGTGCCAGCACCCCAGGGACAGGTTTACGGTCTGGAAACACCATATATTTT. The entire variable domain, with the rest obtained from reference TRBV7-9 and TRBJ1-3, is as follows: DTGVSQNPRHKITKRGQNVTFRCDPISEHNRLYWYRQTLGQGPEFLTYFQNEAQLEKSRLLSDRFSAERPKGSFSTLEIQRTEQGDSAMYLCASTPGTGLRSGNTIYFGEGSWLTVV.